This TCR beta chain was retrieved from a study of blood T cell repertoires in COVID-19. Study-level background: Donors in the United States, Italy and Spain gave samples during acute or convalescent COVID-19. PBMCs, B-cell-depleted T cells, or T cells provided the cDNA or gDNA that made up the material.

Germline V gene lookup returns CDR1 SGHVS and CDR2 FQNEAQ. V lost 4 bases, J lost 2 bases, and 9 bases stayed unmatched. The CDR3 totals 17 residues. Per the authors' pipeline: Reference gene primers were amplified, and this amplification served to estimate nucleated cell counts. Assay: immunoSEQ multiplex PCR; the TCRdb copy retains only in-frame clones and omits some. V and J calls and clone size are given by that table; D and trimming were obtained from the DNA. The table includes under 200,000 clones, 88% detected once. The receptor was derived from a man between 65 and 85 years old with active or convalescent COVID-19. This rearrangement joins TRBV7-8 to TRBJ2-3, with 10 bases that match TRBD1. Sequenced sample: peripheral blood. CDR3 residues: CASSSTGTGAFTDTQYF. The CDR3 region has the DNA TGTGCCAGCAGCTCAACCGGGACAGGGGCTTTCACAGATACGCAGTATTTT. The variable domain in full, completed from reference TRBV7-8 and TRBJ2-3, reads GAGVSQSPRYKVAKRGQDVALRCDPISGHVSLFWYQQALGQGPEFLTYFQNEAQLDKSGLPSDRFFAERPEGSVSTLKIQRTQQEDSAVYLCASSSTGTGAFTDTQYFGPGTRLTVL.